The 3 T cell receptor beta chains reported below all come from one sample, sequenced in a study of blood T cell repertoires in COVID-19. Profiling relied on immunoSEQ multiplex PCR, and the TCRdb table lists in-frame clones only, not all of them. The sample shows fewer than 250,000 clones, around four fifths of them seen only once. The sample taken for sequencing was peripheral blood. These receptors all stem from a woman aged 55-69 years with active or convalescent COVID-19.

The V call is TRBV11-3, the J call TRBJ1-6, with D tentatively TRBD1 (5 bases). Trimming pared 4 bases from V and 11 bases from J, leaving 15 bases between. Looked up from germline, CDR1 is SGHNT and CDR2 is YENEEA. The CDR3 has 14 amino acids. DNA for the CDR3: TGTGCCAGCAGCTCACCAGGTGACAGTACACCCCTCCACTTT. It specifies CASSSPGDSTPLHF.

The rearrangement joins TRBV27 to TRBJ1-5; D is possibly TRBD1 (5 bases). V lost 6 bases and J 5 bases, leaving 11 bases between the germline ends. The CDR3 is 13 amino acids. The germline V gene encodes CDR1 MNHEY and CDR2 SMNVEV (reference sequence). Written as DNA, the CDR3 is TGTGCCAGCAGCGGGGGTTATGATCAGCCCCAGCATTTT. This encodes CASSGGYDQPQHF.

The chain combines TRBV19 with TRBJ2-3; tentative D call: TRBD1 (5 bases). The CDR3 sequence is 13 residues long. Trimming cost V 8 bases and J 4 bases, with 13 bases left between them. Germline V gene lookup returns CDR1 LNHDA and CDR2 SQIVND (reference sequence). The CDR3: CASYTQGADTQYF. As DNA, the CDR3 is TGTGCCAGTTACACGCAGGGTGCAGATACGCAGTATTTT.